This T cell receptor (beta chain) was found in a study of blood T cell repertoires in COVID-19. Measured with immunoSEQ multiplex PCR; TCRdb has only the in-frame clones, and not every one. Of about 340,000 clones in the sample, 80% to 90% are singletons; the top ten hold about 4.2%. The CDR3 length is 15 residues. Looked up from germline, CDR1 is SGHRS and CDR2 is YFSETQ. Losses at the gene ends were 2 bases for V and 3 bases for J; bases not matched to a gene: 4. The V call is TRBV5-1, the J call TRBJ2-2; 7 nucleotides agree with TRBD1. The specimen sequenced was PBMCs or T cells enriched from blood (not recorded which). This receptor was obtained from a woman aged 40 to 50 with acute COVID-19. As DNA, the CDR3 is TGCGCCAGCAGCTTTACAGGGGTCGACACCGGGGAGCTGTTTTTT. This translates into CASSFTGVDTGELFF. Full variable domain (rest looked up from reference TRBV5-1 and TRBJ2-2): KAGVTQTPRYLIKTRGQQVTLSCSPISGHRSVSWYQQTPGQGLQFLFEYFSETQRNKGNFPGRFSGRQFSNSRSEMNVSTLELGDSALYLCASSFTGVDTGELFFGEGSRLTVL.